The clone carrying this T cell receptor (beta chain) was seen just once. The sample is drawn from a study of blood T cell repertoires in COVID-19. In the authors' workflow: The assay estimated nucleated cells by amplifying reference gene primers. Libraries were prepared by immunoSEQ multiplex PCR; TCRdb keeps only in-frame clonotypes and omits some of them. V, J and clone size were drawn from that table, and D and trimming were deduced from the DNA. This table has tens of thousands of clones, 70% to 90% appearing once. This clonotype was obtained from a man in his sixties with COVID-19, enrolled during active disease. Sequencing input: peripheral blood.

The CDR3 loop reads CAGGGATRETQYF. Written as DNA, the CDR3 is TGTGCCGGGGGGGGAGCCACTAGAGAGACCCAGTACTTC. V is TRBV28 and J is TRBJ2-5; TRBD2 matches 7 bases. The germline gives CDR1 MDHEN, CDR2 SYDVKM. The CDR3 is made up of 13 amino acids. The V and J ends lost 11 bases and 4 bases, in that order; junction bases with no gene match: 10.